This is a list of T cell receptor beta chains from one sample in a study of cytomegalovirus exposure and HLA in healthy donors. Sequencing was performed with immunoSEQ multiplex PCR; in TCRdb, only in-frame clones are kept and a portion is missing. Of 110,000 to 150,000 clones listed, 76% are singletons. Sequenced material: PBMCs. The receptors derive from a woman aged 40 to 49 in good health and CMV-seronegative. Both conserved end residues are part of each CDR3. D genes are given only for firm matches. Clone size appears in some rows only: once, few, many, or a class for an expanded clone.

v_gene: TRBV19
d_gene: TRBD1
abundance: .
j_gene: TRBJ2-7
CDR3nt: TGTGCCAGTAGTATCGGACAGGCGTACGAGCAGTACTTC
CDR3aa: CASSIGQAYEQYF

v_gene: TRBV5-6
d_gene: .
abundance: .
j_gene: TRBJ2-7
CDR3nt: TGTGCCAGCAGCTCGGCACAGGTCTACGAGCAGTACTTC
CDR3aa: CASSSAQVYEQYF

v_gene: TRBV6-6
d_gene: .
abundance: .
j_gene: TRBJ1-2
CDR3nt: TGTGCCAGCAGTGCAAATTTCGGGTATGGCTACACCTTC
CDR3aa: CASSANFGYGYTF

v_gene: TRBV5-1
d_gene: .
abundance: .
j_gene: TRBJ2-7
CDR3nt: TGCGCCAGCAGCTTGCAAGGTTTAGACCCTTCGGGGGAGCAGTACTTC
CDR3aa: CASSLQGLDPSGEQYF

v_gene: TRBV13
d_gene: .
abundance: few
j_gene: TRBJ2-2
CDR3nt: TGTGCCAGCAGCCCTCCTGAGGCGGCGAACACCGGGGAGCTGTTTTTT
CDR3aa: CASSPPEAANTGELFF

v_gene: TRBV5-1
d_gene: .
abundance: .
j_gene: TRBJ1-1
CDR3nt: TGCGCCAGCAGCTTGGATTTGGCCAGGTTGAATTCGAACACTGAAGCTTTCTTT
CDR3aa: CASSLDLARLNSNTEAFF

v_gene: TRBV19
d_gene: .
abundance: .
j_gene: TRBJ2-1
CDR3nt: TGTGCCAGTAAGGGGCGGGGCTCCTACAATGAGCAGTTCTTC
CDR3aa: CASKGRGSYNEQFF

v_gene: TRBV18
d_gene: .
abundance: .
j_gene: TRBJ2-2
CDR3nt: TGTGCCAGCTCACCGGCCCGACAGGATACCGGGGAGCTGTTTTTT
CDR3aa: CASSPARQDTGELFF

v_gene: TRBV5-4
d_gene: TRBD1
abundance: once
j_gene: TRBJ2-5
CDR3nt: TGTGCCAGCAGCCCCACAGGGGTAGAGACCCAGTACTTC
CDR3aa: CASSPTGVETQYF

v_gene: TRBV5-4
d_gene: TRBD2
abundance: .
j_gene: TRBJ2-1
CDR3nt: TGTGCCAGCAGCTTGTATCTAGCGGGGGGGCGTAAAGGTGAGCAGTTCTTC
CDR3aa: CASSLYLAGGRKGEQFF

v_gene: TRBV19
d_gene: .
abundance: .
j_gene: TRBJ1-1
CDR3nt: TGTGCCAGTAGTATCCCCACAGTGAACACTGAAGCTTTCTTT
CDR3aa: CASSIPTVNTEAFF

v_gene: TRBV10-3
d_gene: TRBD1
abundance: .
j_gene: TRBJ1-1
CDR3nt: TGTGCCATCAGCCGGGGACAGGCCCCTGAAGCTTTCTTT
CDR3aa: CAISRGQAPEAFF

v_gene: TRBV28
d_gene: .
abundance: .
j_gene: TRBJ1-6
CDR3nt: TGTGCCGCTCGCCCCGGGACACTAAATTCACCCCTCCACTTT
CDR3aa: CAARPGTLNSPLHF

v_gene: TRBV18
d_gene: .
abundance: .
j_gene: TRBJ1-2
CDR3nt: TGTGCCAGCTCACAGAGCCAGGGGAACTATGGCTACACCTTC
CDR3aa: CASSQSQGNYGYTF

v_gene: TRBV2
d_gene: .
abundance: .
j_gene: TRBJ1-2
CDR3nt: TGTGCCAGCCGGGATGGCTACACCTTC
CDR3aa: CASRDGYTF

v_gene: TRBV6-5
d_gene: TRBD1
abundance: .
j_gene: TRBJ1-1
CDR3nt: TGTGCCAGCAGCCCGGGACAGCACACTGAAGCTTTCTTT
CDR3aa: CASSPGQHTEAFF

v_gene: TRBV4-2
d_gene: TRBD1
abundance: .
j_gene: TRBJ1-1
CDR3nt: TGTGCCAGCAGGCCAACTACAGGGGGCTTAACTGAAGCTTTCTTT
CDR3aa: CASRPTTGGLTEAFF

v_gene: TRBV6-6
d_gene: .
abundance: few
j_gene: TRBJ2-2
CDR3nt: TGTGCCAGCAGTCCTCTAGCCGGGGAGCTGTTTTTT
CDR3aa: CASSPLAGELFF

v_gene: TRBV16
d_gene: TRBD1
abundance: .
j_gene: TRBJ1-1
CDR3nt: TGTGCCAGCAGCCCCCGACAGGGATTGGGCACTGAAGCTTTCTTT
CDR3aa: CASSPRQGLGTEAFF

v_gene: TRBV7-9
d_gene: TRBD2
abundance: .
j_gene: TRBJ2-7
CDR3nt: TGTTCCAGCAGCTCCGTGACTAGCGGACTACGCGAGCAGTACTTC
CDR3aa: CSSSSVTSGLREQYF

v_gene: TRBV6-6
d_gene: .
abundance: .
j_gene: TRBJ2-5
CDR3nt: TGTGCCAGCAGTTCCGGGTCCTTTTCTGCGGAGACCCAGTACTTC
CDR3aa: CASSSGSFSAETQYF

v_gene: TRBV27
d_gene: TRBD2
abundance: .
j_gene: TRBJ2-7
CDR3nt: TGTGCCAGCAAACCTAGCGGGAGCTACGAGCAGTACTTC
CDR3aa: CASKPSGSYEQYF

v_gene: TRBV29-1
d_gene: .
abundance: .
j_gene: TRBJ2-2
CDR3nt: TGCAGCGTTGAAGATCCGTCAGGGAATAAGGCCGGGGAGCTGTTTTTT
CDR3aa: CSVEDPSGNKAGELFF

v_gene: TRBV11-3
d_gene: .
abundance: few
j_gene: TRBJ1-1
CDR3nt: TGTGCCAGCAGCTTACAATCCCACACTGAAGCTTTCTTT
CDR3aa: CASSLQSHTEAFF

v_gene: TRBV2
d_gene: TRBD1
abundance: .
j_gene: TRBJ1-2
CDR3nt: TGTGCCAGCAGTGCCGACGGGACAGCTTATGGCTACACCTTC
CDR3aa: CASSADGTAYGYTF

v_gene: TRBV29-1
d_gene: .
abundance: .
j_gene: TRBJ2-5
CDR3nt: TGCAGCTTTAGGCCGGGAAGGGATCAACAAGAGACCCAGTACTTC
CDR3aa: CSFRPGRDQQETQYF

v_gene: TRBV6-5
d_gene: .
abundance: once
j_gene: TRBJ2-5
CDR3nt: TGTGCCAGCAGTTACTTGGACACAGAGACCCAGTACTTC
CDR3aa: CASSYLDTETQYF

v_gene: TRBV29-1
d_gene: TRBD1
abundance: few
j_gene: TRBJ1-1
CDR3nt: TGCAGCGCCCAGACAGGGTTAACCACTGAAGCTTTCTTT
CDR3aa: CSAQTGLTTEAFF

v_gene: TRBV29-1
d_gene: TRBD2
abundance: .
j_gene: TRBJ2-1
CDR3nt: TGCAGCGCAGGGCGGGGACTAGCGGCTAATGAGCAGTTCTTC
CDR3aa: CSAGRGLAANEQFF

v_gene: TRBV5-4
d_gene: TRBD1
abundance: once
j_gene: TRBJ2-7
CDR3nt: TGTGCCAGCAGCCGGGACAGGGGCGGCGAGCAGTACTTC
CDR3aa: CASSRDRGGEQYF

v_gene: TRBV9
d_gene: .
abundance: .
j_gene: TRBJ2-5
CDR3nt: TGTGCCAGCAGCCCTCCCGGGGGAGAGACTCAGTACTTC
CDR3aa: CASSPPGGETQYF

v_gene: TRBV6-1
d_gene: .
abundance: .
j_gene: TRBJ1-2
CDR3nt: TGTGCCAGCAGTGAGGAGGGATTAGGCTACACCTTC
CDR3aa: CASSEEGLGYTF

v_gene: TRBV2
d_gene: .
abundance: .
j_gene: TRBJ1-1
CDR3nt: TGTGCCAGCTTAGACACATTGGCTGAAGCTTTCTTT
CDR3aa: CASLDTLAEAFF

v_gene: TRBV12-5
d_gene: .
abundance: few
j_gene: TRBJ1-4
CDR3nt: TGTGCTAGTGCTGGTTCCTCCGGAACTAATGAAAAACTGTTTTTT
CDR3aa: CASAGSSGTNEKLFF

v_gene: TRBV15
d_gene: .
abundance: .
j_gene: TRBJ1-2
CDR3nt: TGTGCCACCAGCTCTTCGGGCTATGGCTACACCTTC
CDR3aa: CATSSSGYGYTF